The source of this TCR beta chain is a study of T cells in Graves' hyperthyroidism and ophthalmopathy. Study-level points and caveats: Most thyroid-expanded clonotypes above 0.001 were also found in blood.

The CDR3 extends over 13 amino acids. In germline, CDR1 is LGHDT, CDR2 YNNKEL (reference sequence). V was pared by 0 bases and J by 10 bases, with 9 bases between. TCR beta CDR3 regions were amplified from RNA. The HTBI set primed first-round TCR CDR3 RT-PCR. TCRdb reanalysed the multiplex PCR reads using MiXCR and keeps one entry per CDR3 protein. This sample yields hundreds of thousands of distinct CDR3 sequences, of which 15% to 19% are seen a single time; roughly 8% belongs to the top ten. Notes on this clonotype: What it binds is not known.

Patients counted as stable if ophthalmopathy did not develop within 18 months. Hyperthyroidism had been newly diagnosed in patients aged 18 to 65, and its duration was under 2 months. Those patients with uncontrolled infection, other autoimmune disease, pregnancy or lactation were excluded. This clonotype was obtained from a young woman with Graves' hyperthyroidism. The sequencing sample was made of blood. This chain connects TRBV3-1 to TRBJ1-4; possibly TRBD1 for D (5 bases). CDR3: CASSQDGGAKLFF. DNA for the CDR3: TGTGCCAGCAGCCAAGATGGCGGGGCAAAACTGTTTTTT.